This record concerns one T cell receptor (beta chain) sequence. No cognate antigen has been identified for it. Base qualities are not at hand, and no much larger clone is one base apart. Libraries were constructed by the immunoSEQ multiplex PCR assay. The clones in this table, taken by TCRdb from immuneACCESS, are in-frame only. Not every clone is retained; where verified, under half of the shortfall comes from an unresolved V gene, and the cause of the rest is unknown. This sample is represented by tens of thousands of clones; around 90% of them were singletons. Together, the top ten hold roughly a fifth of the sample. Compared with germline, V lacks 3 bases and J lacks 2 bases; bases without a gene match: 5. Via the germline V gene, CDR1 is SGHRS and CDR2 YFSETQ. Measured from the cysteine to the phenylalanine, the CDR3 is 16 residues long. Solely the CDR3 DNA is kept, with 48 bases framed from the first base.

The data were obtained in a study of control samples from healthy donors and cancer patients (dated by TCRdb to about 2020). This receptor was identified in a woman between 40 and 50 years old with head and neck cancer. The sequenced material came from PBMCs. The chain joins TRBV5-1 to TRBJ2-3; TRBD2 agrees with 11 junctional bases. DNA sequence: TGCGCCAGCAGCTCGATACTAGCGGGAGACACAGATACGCAGTATTTT. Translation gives CASSSILAGDTDTQYF.